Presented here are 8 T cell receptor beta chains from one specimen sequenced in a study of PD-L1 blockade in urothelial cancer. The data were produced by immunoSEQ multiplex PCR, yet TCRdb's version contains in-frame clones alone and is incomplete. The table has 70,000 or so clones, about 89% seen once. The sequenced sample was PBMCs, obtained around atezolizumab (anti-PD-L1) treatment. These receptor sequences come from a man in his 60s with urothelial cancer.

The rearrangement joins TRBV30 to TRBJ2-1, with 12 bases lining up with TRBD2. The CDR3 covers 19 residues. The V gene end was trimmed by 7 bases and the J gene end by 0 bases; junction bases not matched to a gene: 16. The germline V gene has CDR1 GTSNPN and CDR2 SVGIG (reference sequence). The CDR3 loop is CAYLNRLAGGKSSYNEQFF. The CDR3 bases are TGTGCCTACCTAAACCGGCTAGCGGGGGGGAAAAGCTCCTACAATGAGCAGTTCTTC. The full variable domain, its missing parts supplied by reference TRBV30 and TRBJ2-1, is SQTIHQWPATLVQPVGSPLSLECTVEGTSNPNLYWYRQAAGRGLQLLFYSVGIGQISSEVPQNLSASRPQDRQFILSSKKLLLSDSGFYLCAYLNRLAGGKSSYNEQFFGPGTRLTVL.

The CDR3 DNA is TGTGCCAGCACCCTCGGGACAGGAGGGTTTATCTCTGGAAACACCATATATTTT. Protein product: CASTLGTGGFISGNTIYF. This rearrangement joins TRBV28 to TRBJ1-3; TRBD1 agrees at 8 bases. The CDR3 sequence is 18 residues long. With V trimmed by 7 bases and J by 0 bases, 14 bases remained unmatched. CDR1 and CDR2 (germline): MDHEN, SYDVKM.

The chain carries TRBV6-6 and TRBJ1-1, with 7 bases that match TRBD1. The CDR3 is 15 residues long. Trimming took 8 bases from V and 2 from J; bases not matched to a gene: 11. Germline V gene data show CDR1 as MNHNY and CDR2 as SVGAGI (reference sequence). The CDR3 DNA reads TGTGCCAGCCTTCCCCGGGACAGCCCTAACACTGAAGCTTTCTTT. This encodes CASLPRDSPNTEAFF.

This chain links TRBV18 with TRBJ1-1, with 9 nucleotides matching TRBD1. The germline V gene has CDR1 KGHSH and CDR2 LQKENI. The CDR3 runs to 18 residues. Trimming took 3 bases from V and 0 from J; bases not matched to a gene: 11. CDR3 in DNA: TGTGCCAGCTCACCCTATTCCACCGACAGGGGGATGAACACTGAAGCTTTCTTT. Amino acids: CASSPYSTDRGMNTEAFF.

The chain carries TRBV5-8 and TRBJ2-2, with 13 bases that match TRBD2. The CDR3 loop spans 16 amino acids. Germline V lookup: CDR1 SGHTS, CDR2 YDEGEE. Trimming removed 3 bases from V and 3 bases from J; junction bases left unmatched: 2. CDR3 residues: CASSSGLAGYTGELFF. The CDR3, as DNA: TGTGCCAGCAGCTCGGGACTAGCGGGGTACACCGGGGAGCTGTTTTTT.

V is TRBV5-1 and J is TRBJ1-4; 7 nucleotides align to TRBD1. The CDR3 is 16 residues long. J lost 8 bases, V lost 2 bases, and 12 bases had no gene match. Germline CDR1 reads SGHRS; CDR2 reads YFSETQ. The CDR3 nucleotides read TGCGCCAGCAGCTTTACCTCACAGGGGTCGGGAGAAAAACTGTTTTTT. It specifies CASSFTSQGSGEKLFF.

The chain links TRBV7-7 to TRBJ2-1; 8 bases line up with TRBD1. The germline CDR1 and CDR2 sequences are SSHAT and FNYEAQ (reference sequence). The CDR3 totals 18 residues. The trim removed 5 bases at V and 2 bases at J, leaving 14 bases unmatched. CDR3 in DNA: TGTGCCAGCAGCCACACAGGGGGACCTGACCCTACCTACAATGAGCAGTTCTTC. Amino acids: CASSHTGGPDPTYNEQFF.

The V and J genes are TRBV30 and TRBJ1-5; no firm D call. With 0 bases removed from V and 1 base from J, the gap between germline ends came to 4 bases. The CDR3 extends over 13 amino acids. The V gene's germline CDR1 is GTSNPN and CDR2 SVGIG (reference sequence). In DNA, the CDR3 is TGTGCCTGGAGTGTACAGAGCAATCAGCCCCAGCATTTT. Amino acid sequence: CAWSVQSNQPQHF.